This is a list of T cell receptor beta chains from one sample in a study of blood T cell repertoires in COVID-19. Sequencing was performed with immunoSEQ multiplex PCR; in TCRdb, only in-frame clones are kept and a portion is missing. The sample lists tens of thousands of clones, 70% to 90% occurring once. What was sequenced was peripheral blood. All receptors come from a human donor in a cohort sampled during active COVID-19. Both conserved end residues are part of each CDR3. Fields, in order: V gene, D gene, J gene, clone size, CDR3 DNA, CDR3 protein. A D gene is named only where the DNA matches it firmly. Size is omitted from some rows. Given values are once, few, many or a class for expanded clones.

v_gene: TRBV3-1/TRBV3-2
d_gene: TRBD1
j_gene: TRBJ1-2
abundance: NA
CDR3nt: TGTGCCAGCAGCCAAGGGGCAATACAGGGGGCTGGCGATGGCTACACCTTC
CDR3aa: CASSQGAIQGAGDGYTF

v_gene: TRBV9
d_gene: TRBD2
j_gene: TRBJ2-7
abundance: NA
CDR3nt: TGTGCCAGCAGCCCGGGACTAGCGGAACACCTTTACTTC
CDR3aa: CASSPGLAEHLYF

v_gene: TRBV5-1
d_gene: NA
j_gene: TRBJ1-5
abundance: NA
CDR3nt: TGCGCCAGCAGCCTCTCCGGGGTCGCTTATCAGCCCCAGCATTTT
CDR3aa: CASSLSGVAYQPQHF

v_gene: TRBV30
d_gene: TRBD2
j_gene: TRBJ2-5
abundance: once
CDR3nt: TGTGCCTGGAGTTTCGGGGGGGCCCAAGAGACCCAGTACTTC
CDR3aa: CAWSFGGAQETQYF

v_gene: TRBV28
d_gene: TRBD1
j_gene: TRBJ2-7
abundance: NA
CDR3nt: TGTGTCAGCAGTTCCCCGGGACAGGGGGCTAGGGAGCAGTACTTC
CDR3aa: CVSSSPGQGAREQYF

v_gene: TRBV2
d_gene: TRBD2
j_gene: TRBJ2-2
abundance: NA
CDR3nt: TGTGCCAGCAGTGAAGCGCACGGGAGGGGGGAGCTGTTTTTT
CDR3aa: CASSEAHGRGELFF

v_gene: TRBV10-3
d_gene: TRBD1
j_gene: TRBJ1-6
abundance: NA
CDR3nt: TGTGCCATCAGTGATGGGCCAGGGGGTTCACCCCTCCACTTT
CDR3aa: CAISDGPGGSPLHF

v_gene: TRBV4-1
d_gene: NA
j_gene: TRBJ1-5
abundance: NA
CDR3nt: TGCGCCAGCAGCCAAGAAGGAGGAGGAAATCAGCCCCAGCATTTT
CDR3aa: CASSQEGGGNQPQHF

v_gene: TRBV7-9
d_gene: NA
j_gene: TRBJ2-5
abundance: once
CDR3nt: TGTGCCAGCACCGCCATTCGTGGGCCCAGCCCCGAGACCCAGTACTTC
CDR3aa: CASTAIRGPSPETQYF

v_gene: TRBV4-1
d_gene: NA
j_gene: TRBJ1-1
abundance: NA
CDR3nt: TGCGCCAGCAGCCAAGCCCGGGATGCTGAAGCTTTCTTT
CDR3aa: CASSQARDAEAFF

v_gene: TRBV3-1/TRBV3-2
d_gene: NA
j_gene: TRBJ2-3
abundance: NA
CDR3nt: TGTGCCAGCAGCTTACCCAGGACAGCTAGCACAGATACGCAGTATTTT
CDR3aa: CASSLPRTASTDTQYF

v_gene: TRBV29-1
d_gene: NA
j_gene: TRBJ2-1
abundance: NA
CDR3nt: TGCAGCGTTGAAGGCGGGACAGGGTTACTAGCGGGAATCTACAATGAGCAGTTCTTC
CDR3aa: CSVEGGTGLLAGIYNEQFF

v_gene: TRBV6-5
d_gene: NA
j_gene: TRBJ1-1
abundance: NA
CDR3nt: TGTGCCAGCAATTGGCCTGAAGCTTTCTTT
CDR3aa: CASNWPEAFF

v_gene: TRBV19
d_gene: TRBD2
j_gene: TRBJ2-3
abundance: NA
CDR3nt: TGTGCCAGTGAGGGACTAGCGGTCGGGGAAGATACGCAGTATTTT
CDR3aa: CASEGLAVGEDTQYF

v_gene: TRBV18
d_gene: NA
j_gene: TRBJ1-2
abundance: NA
CDR3nt: TGTGCCAGCTCACCACCCAGCGTATATGGCTACACCTTC
CDR3aa: CASSPPSVYGYTF

v_gene: TRBV7-3
d_gene: NA
j_gene: TRBJ2-1
abundance: NA
CDR3nt: TGTGCCAGCAGCTTAACGAGATCACCTTACAATGAGCAGTTCTTC
CDR3aa: CASSLTRSPYNEQFF

v_gene: TRBV30
d_gene: TRBD1
j_gene: TRBJ2-1
abundance: NA
CDR3nt: TGTGCCTGGATCAGGGGGAGCTATTACAATGAGCAGTTCTTC
CDR3aa: CAWIRGSYYNEQFF

v_gene: TRBV5-5
d_gene: NA
j_gene: TRBJ2-3
abundance: NA
CDR3nt: TGTGCCAGCAGCTCTACGGGACTCTTGACAGATACGCAGTATTTT
CDR3aa: CASSSTGLLTDTQYF

v_gene: TRBV27
d_gene: NA
j_gene: TRBJ2-7
abundance: NA
CDR3nt: TGTGCCAGCAGAGCGAGGACAGACCCCTACGAGCAGTACTTC
CDR3aa: CASRARTDPYEQYF

v_gene: TRBV7-9
d_gene: NA
j_gene: TRBJ1-2
abundance: NA
CDR3nt: TGTGCCAGCAGCTTAGGGCTTGGCTACACCTTC
CDR3aa: CASSLGLGYTF

v_gene: TRBV15
d_gene: NA
j_gene: TRBJ2-5
abundance: NA
CDR3nt: TGTGCCACCAGCAGAGCAGTATCGGAGGCCCAGTACTTC
CDR3aa: CATSRAVSEAQYF

v_gene: TRBV7-2
d_gene: NA
j_gene: TRBJ1-1
abundance: NA
CDR3nt: TGTGCCAGCAGTTCTGACAGCTCAGTAAACACTGAAGCTTTCTTT
CDR3aa: CASSSDSSVNTEAFF

v_gene: TRBV7-2
d_gene: NA
j_gene: TRBJ2-5
abundance: NA
CDR3nt: TGTGCCAGCAGCTTCTCCTGGGGCAGTACCCAAGAGACCCAGTACTTC
CDR3aa: CASSFSWGSTQETQYF

v_gene: TRBV7-5
d_gene: NA
j_gene: TRBJ1-1
abundance: NA
CDR3nt: TGTGTCAGAAGCGGTCACGGAGGCCAACCGAGGGTCACTGAAGCTTTCTTT
CDR3aa: CVRSGHGGQPRVTEAFF

v_gene: TRBV11-2
d_gene: NA
j_gene: TRBJ2-2
abundance: NA
CDR3nt: TGTGCCAGCAGCTTTAACCCAGGGGCGAACACCGGGGAGCTGTTTTTT
CDR3aa: CASSFNPGANTGELFF

v_gene: TRBV6-2/TRBV6-3
d_gene: NA
j_gene: TRBJ2-7
abundance: NA
CDR3nt: TGTGCCAGCAGTTACGGTACCGAGATAAGCTCCTACGAGCAGTACTTC
CDR3aa: CASSYGTEISSYEQYF

v_gene: TRBV6-2/TRBV6-3
d_gene: TRBD1
j_gene: TRBJ2-1
abundance: once
CDR3nt: TGTGCCAGCAGTTACTCGAACAGGGGCCCTTACAATGAGCAGTTCTTC
CDR3aa: CASSYSNRGPYNEQFF

v_gene: TRBV5-1
d_gene: TRBD1
j_gene: TRBJ2-3
abundance: NA
CDR3nt: TGCGCCAGCAGCGAGGGGGCTAGCCGCACAGATACGCAGTATTTT
CDR3aa: CASSEGASRTDTQYF

v_gene: TRBV6-5
d_gene: NA
j_gene: TRBJ1-2
abundance: NA
CDR3nt: TGTGCCAGCAGTTACTCGGCCTCGGAGGGCTATGGCTACACCTTC
CDR3aa: CASSYSASEGYGYTF

v_gene: TRBV5-8
d_gene: NA
j_gene: TRBJ2-7
abundance: NA
CDR3nt: TGTGCCAGCAACAGGATAGCTGAGCAGTACTTC
CDR3aa: CASNRIAEQYF

v_gene: TRBV20-1
d_gene: NA
j_gene: TRBJ1-1
abundance: NA
CDR3nt: TGCAGTGCTCTAGATATCCCTGAAGCTTTCTTT
CDR3aa: CSALDIPEAFF

v_gene: TRBV7-9
d_gene: NA
j_gene: TRBJ2-3
abundance: NA
CDR3nt: TGTGCCAGCAGACCCAGAGGAACATCTAGCACAGATACGCAGTATTTT
CDR3aa: CASRPRGTSSTDTQYF

v_gene: TRBV20-1
d_gene: NA
j_gene: TRBJ2-4
abundance: NA
CDR3nt: TGCAGTGCTAGTTTTCTACGAGCCAAAAACATTCAGTACTTC
CDR3aa: CSASFLRAKNIQYF

v_gene: TRBV6-1
d_gene: TRBD1
j_gene: TRBJ2-2
abundance: few
CDR3nt: TGTGCCAGCAGTGAAGGGACAGGGCACACCGGGGAGCTGTTTTTT
CDR3aa: CASSEGTGHTGELFF

v_gene: TRBV11-2
d_gene: TRBD2
j_gene: TRBJ2-1
abundance: NA
CDR3nt: TGTGCCAGCAGCCCTTTACTAGCGGGAGGGAGGAATGAGCAGTTCTTC
CDR3aa: CASSPLLAGGRNEQFF

v_gene: TRBV6-5
d_gene: NA
j_gene: TRBJ1-2
abundance: few
CDR3nt: TGTGCCAGCAGTTACCTACAGGGTAACTATGGCTACACCTTC
CDR3aa: CASSYLQGNYGYTF

v_gene: TRBV6-2/TRBV6-3
d_gene: NA
j_gene: TRBJ1-6
abundance: few
CDR3nt: TGTGCCAGCAGTTACTCCGGGGGGGGATCACCCCTCCACTTT
CDR3aa: CASSYSGGGSPLHF

v_gene: TRBV6-2/TRBV6-3
d_gene: TRBD2
j_gene: TRBJ2-7
abundance: NA
CDR3nt: TGTGCCAGCAGTCTTCTAGCGGTGTCCTACGAGCAGTACTTC
CDR3aa: CASSLLAVSYEQYF

v_gene: TRBV27
d_gene: TRBD1
j_gene: TRBJ1-1
abundance: NA
CDR3nt: TGTGCCAGCAGTTCGGGACAGTTGAACACTGAAGCTTTCTTT
CDR3aa: CASSSGQLNTEAFF

v_gene: TRBV4-3
d_gene: TRBD2
j_gene: TRBJ2-3
abundance: NA
CDR3nt: TGCGCCAGCAGCCAAGTAAGCGGGAGTTTTGTAGATACGCAGTATTTT
CDR3aa: CASSQVSGSFVDTQYF

v_gene: TRBV6-5
d_gene: TRBD1
j_gene: TRBJ1-6
abundance: NA
CDR3nt: TGTGCCAGCACCGACGACAGGGGGCGGAATTCACCCCTCCACTTT
CDR3aa: CASTDDRGRNSPLHF

v_gene: TRBV5-1
d_gene: NA
j_gene: TRBJ2-7
abundance: NA
CDR3nt: TGCGCCAGCAGCCCCCTAGGAGGGTTTGGCTACGAGCAGTACTTC
CDR3aa: CASSPLGGFGYEQYF

v_gene: TRBV3-1/TRBV3-2
d_gene: TRBD1
j_gene: TRBJ2-5
abundance: NA
CDR3nt: TGTGCCAGCAGCCAAGATTTGGGGACAGGGGTCTCGGAGACCCAGTACTTC
CDR3aa: CASSQDLGTGVSETQYF

v_gene: TRBV24-1
d_gene: NA
j_gene: TRBJ2-2
abundance: NA
CDR3nt: TGTGCCACCAGTGATTCAACAGTGTATGACACCGGGGAGCTGTTTTTT
CDR3aa: CATSDSTVYDTGELFF

v_gene: TRBV6-1
d_gene: TRBD2
j_gene: TRBJ2-1
abundance: NA
CDR3nt: TGTGCCAGCAGTGAAGGCCTGCGGGAGAAGTCCTACAATGAGCAGTTCTTC
CDR3aa: CASSEGLREKSYNEQFF

v_gene: TRBV23-1
d_gene: NA
j_gene: TRBJ1-5
abundance: NA
CDR3nt: TGCGCCAGCAGTCAATCGGGCAGGCGACGCAGACAGCCCCAGCATTTT
CDR3aa: CASSQSGRRRRQPQHF

v_gene: TRBV11-3
d_gene: NA
j_gene: TRBJ2-1
abundance: NA
CDR3nt: TGTGCCAGCAGCCGGGGCTCCTACAATGAGCAGTTCTTC
CDR3aa: CASSRGSYNEQFF

v_gene: TRBV9
d_gene: TRBD1
j_gene: TRBJ2-7
abundance: NA
CDR3nt: TGTGCCAGCAGCGCCCCTCGACAGGGCCCAATCTACGAGCAGTACTTC
CDR3aa: CASSAPRQGPIYEQYF

v_gene: TRBV28
d_gene: TRBD2
j_gene: TRBJ2-7
abundance: NA
CDR3nt: TGTGCCAGCAGTGCGTGGACAGCGGGAGCCTCCGAGCAGTACTTC
CDR3aa: CASSAWTAGASEQYF

v_gene: TRBV28
d_gene: TRBD1
j_gene: TRBJ1-1
abundance: NA
CDR3nt: TGTGCCACCCGACAGGGGGCGATGAACACTGAAGCTTTCTTT
CDR3aa: CATRQGAMNTEAFF

v_gene: TRBV5-1
d_gene: TRBD2
j_gene: TRBJ2-2
abundance: NA
CDR3nt: TGCGCCAGCAGACGAGGACTAGCGGGGGGCCTCCCCTCTCAGGCCGGGGAGCTGTTTTTT
CDR3aa: CASRRGLAGGLPSQAGELFF

v_gene: TRBV6-2/TRBV6-3
d_gene: NA
j_gene: TRBJ1-1
abundance: NA
CDR3nt: TGTGCCAGCAGTTACAGGGGGAACACTGAAGCTTTCTTT
CDR3aa: CASSYRGNTEAFF

v_gene: TRBV7-2
d_gene: NA
j_gene: TRBJ2-7
abundance: once
CDR3nt: TGTGCCAGCAGCCACTGGGGGCGGACCTACGAGCAGTACTTC
CDR3aa: CASSHWGRTYEQYF

v_gene: TRBV27
d_gene: TRBD1
j_gene: TRBJ1-2
abundance: NA
CDR3nt: TGTGCCAGCAGCCCCGGACAGGGGGACGGCTACACCTTC
CDR3aa: CASSPGQGDGYTF

v_gene: TRBV7-2
d_gene: TRBD1
j_gene: TRBJ1-5
abundance: NA
CDR3nt: TGTGCCAGCAGCGCCGGACAGGGATATCAGCCCCAGCATTTT
CDR3aa: CASSAGQGYQPQHF